The following is a T cell receptor (beta chain) sequence with its context. Its specific antigen is unknown. This sample is part of a study of monozygotic twins with inflammatory bowel disease (dated by TCRdb to about 2019). Study-wide context: In total, about 28 monozygotic twin pairs made up the full study: 19 Danish pairs, all IBD-discordant, plus nine German pairs, of which four were IBD-concordant and five were IBD-discordant. The search for disease-associated traits relied mainly on comparing IBD patients with their genetically identical healthy co-twins within discordant pairs. Each individual had, on average, about 151 000 unique TCRalpha sequences and 181 000 unique TCRbeta sequences available for analysis. What the research found in general, with its limitations: Background noise and inter-individual variability may have been introduced into the repertoires by the differing immunosuppressive treatments among patients. A decrease in TCRbeta repertoire diversity, as measured by inverse Simpson index, was observed in IBD patients compared with their healthy co-twins. Compared with healthy twins, IBD patients shared fewer clonotypes with other individuals, and the difference was most pronounced in patients with signs of disease activity. No single strong signal or clonotype linked to IBD turned up in the results, so the idea that one exists was not supported. No difference in repertoire similarity was observed between concordant and discordant twins, possibly owing to limited statistical power. Different T cell subtypes could not be distinguished in the analysis.

The library came from 5' RACE. For each TCR library, approximately 4,000 ng of total RNA was used. For each sample, cDNA synthesis was carried out in eight separate reactions using SMARTScribe reverse transcriptase. During cDNA synthesis, template switching introduced unique molecular identifiers that contained a 6-nucleotide sample barcode. TCRalpha and TCRbeta cDNA was amplified in two nested PCRs of approximately 16 and 10 cycles, and bead purification was carried out after each PCR. Before amplification, the cDNA was both treated with uracil DNA-glycosylase and purified with the QIAquick PCR purification kit. The second PCR was the step at which Illumina TruSeq-compatible adapters and sample-specific barcodes were added. Library quality and concentration were assessed using TapeStation and Qubit, and 4.5 to 5.5 ng of each library was pooled. Pooled libraries were sequenced on an Illumina HiSeq2500 single-index Rapid Run with 2 x 100 bp reads and custom sequencing primers. In the source study's methods: MiGEC version 1.2.6 was used for UMI-based consensus assembly, which corrected PCR and sequencing errors. MiXCR version 2.1.1 handled V(D)J alignment, clonotype assembly and CDR3 extraction. To normalise gene usage, clonotype sharing and MAIT/NKT TCR abundance, the top 1000, 10 000 and 20 000 clonotypes in each sample were analysed. Diversity was computed as the inverse Simpson index with the vegan R package after downsampling to 27 000 UMIs. Statistical testing used paired Mann-Whitney U tests on the discordant twin pairs and applied Benjamini-Hochberg correction for multiple testing. TCRdb reprocessed the reads and lists each CDR3 protein sequence as a single entry, with no DNA. TCRdb, not the authors, supplied the V and J calls. This sample's records show approximately 45,000 distinct CDR3 sequences. The ten largest clones take up 5% to 6.5% of the sample.

The CDR3, from cysteine to phenylalanine, totals 13 residues. No DNA accompanies this entry. The germline V gene yields MDHEN for CDR1 and SYDVKM for CDR2. An approximately 2.5 ml peripheral blood sample was drawn into PAXgene tubes per donor and stored at -80°C. Total RNA was isolated from whole blood with the PAXgene blood miRNA kit on an automated QIAcube, without T cell sorting. Peripheral blood from monozygotic twin pairs, either concordant or discordant for inflammatory bowel disease, underwent deep TCRalpha and TCRbeta repertoire profiling that used unique molecular barcoding. Smoking habits were recorded for all twin pairs, and individuals were classified as current, former or never smokers.

The source material was blood. The source of this sequence is a human donor with ulcerative colitis or Crohn's disease, or a healthy co-twin of an affected twin (not recorded which). Rearrangement joined TRBV28 to TRBJ2-4; the D gene TCRdb calls, TRBD2, cannot be checked with no DNA. For the CDR3, the sequence is CASSPTSPGMQYF.